This entry concerns a single T cell receptor (beta chain). This sample is part of a study of blood T cell repertoires in COVID-19. On the study more broadly: In each case, the material was cDNA or gDNA derived from T cells, B-cell-depleted T cells, or PBMCs.

CDR3 length: 17 amino acids. Per the germline V gene, CDR1 is LGHNA and CDR2 is YNFKEQ. V shed 3 bases and J shed 3 bases, with 20 bases lying between them. Grouping used clinical history reported by participants in a survey and questionnaire. Using immunoSEQ multiplex PCR, the repertoire was profiled, and TCRdb retains in-frame clones only, with some absent. In the table there are approximately 240,000 clones, 75% to 90% of which are singletons. The clonotype originates from a woman aged 18 to 35 in a cohort exposed to, infected with or recovered from COVID-19 (not recorded which). Sequencing was done on a sample of PBMCs or T cells enriched from blood (not recorded which). V usage is TRBV4-2 and J usage is TRBJ1-1, with a weak D call TRBD1 (5 bases). The CDR3, as DNA: TGTGCCAGCAGCCAGGAAGGGTCGGCAGGGAGGGACACTGAAGCTTTCTTT. The encoded protein is CASSQEGSAGRDTEAFF.